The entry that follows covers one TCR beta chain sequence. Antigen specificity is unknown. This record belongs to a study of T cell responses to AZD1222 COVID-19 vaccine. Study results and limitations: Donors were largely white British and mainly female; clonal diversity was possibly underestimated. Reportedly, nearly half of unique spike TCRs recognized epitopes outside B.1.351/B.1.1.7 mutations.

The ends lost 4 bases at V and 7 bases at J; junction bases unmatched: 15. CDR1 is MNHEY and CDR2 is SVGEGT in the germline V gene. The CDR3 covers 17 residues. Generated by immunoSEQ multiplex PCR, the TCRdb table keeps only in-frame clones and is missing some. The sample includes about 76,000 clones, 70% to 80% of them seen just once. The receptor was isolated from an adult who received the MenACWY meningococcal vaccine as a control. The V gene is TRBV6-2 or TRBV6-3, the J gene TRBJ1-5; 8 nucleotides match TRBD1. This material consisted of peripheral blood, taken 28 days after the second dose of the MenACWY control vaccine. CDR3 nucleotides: TGTGCCAGCAGTTCTCGTTTCGACAGGGGAGTATACCAGCCCCAGCATTTT. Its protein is CASSSRFDRGVYQPQHF.